This T cell receptor beta chain was sequenced for a study of T cell repertoires in cytomegalovirus infection. Background on the study: A matching HLA type, together with CMV infection, was signaled by public TCR beta signatures. Study results and limitations: CMV carriers with the relevant HLA were identified by cumulative public TCR beta family frequency.

TCRdb reprocessed the reads via MiXCR and lists one record per CDR3 protein. Among around 430,000 distinct CDR3 sequences listed, 40% to 50% were seen once. On this clonotype: Antigen specificity is unknown.

In germline, CDR1 is MNHEY, CDR2 SVGEGT. This CDR3 has 13 amino acids. V lost 3 bases to trimming and J lost 4 bases, with 7 bases between them. The receptor's source is a human donor in good health (CMV status not recorded). Some clones in this sample may be carry-over from other donors' samples. The input for sequencing was cultured PBMCs, taken from culture after CMV antigen stimulation. The chain has TRBV6-2 or TRBV6-3 and TRBJ1-5; unclear D gene. CDR3 DNA sequence: TGTGCCAGCAGTTATAACGGAAATCAGCCCCAGCATTTT. Translation: CASSYNGNQPQHF.